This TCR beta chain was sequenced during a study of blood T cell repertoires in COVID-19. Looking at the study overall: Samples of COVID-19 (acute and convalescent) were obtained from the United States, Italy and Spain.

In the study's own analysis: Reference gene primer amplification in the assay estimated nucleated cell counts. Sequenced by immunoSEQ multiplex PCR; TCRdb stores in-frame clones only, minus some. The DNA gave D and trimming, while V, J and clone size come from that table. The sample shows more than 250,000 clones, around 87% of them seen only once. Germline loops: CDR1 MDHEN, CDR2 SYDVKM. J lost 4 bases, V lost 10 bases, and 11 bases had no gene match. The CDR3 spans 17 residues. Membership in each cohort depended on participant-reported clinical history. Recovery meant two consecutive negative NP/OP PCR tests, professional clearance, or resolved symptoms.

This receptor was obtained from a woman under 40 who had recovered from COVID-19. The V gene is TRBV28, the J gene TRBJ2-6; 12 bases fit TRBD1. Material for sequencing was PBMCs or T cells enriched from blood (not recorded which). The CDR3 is CATKPGQGARGANVLTF. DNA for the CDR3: TGTGCCACGAAACCGGGACAGGGGGCGCGCGGGGCCAACGTCCTGACTTTC.